This T cell receptor (beta chain) stems from a study of cytomegalovirus exposure and HLA in healthy donors. General study points: In the approximately 130 validation repertoires, a later analysis found that first-cohort TCR clusters tended to co-occur.

Trimming removed 3 bases from V and 5 bases from J; junction bases left unmatched: 5. This CDR3 has 15 residues. CDR1 and CDR2 (germline): SGDLS, YYNGEE. Regarding this clone: What it recognizes is unknown.

Assay used: immunoSEQ multiplex PCR; TCRdb lists only in-frame clones, some missing. The profile covers 250,000 to 300,000 clones, with 80% to 90% appearing a single time and more than 0.8% taken by the ten largest. The rearrangement uses TRBV9 and TRBJ2-1; the match to TRBD1 covers 10 bases. This sequence was found in a young woman in good health and CMV-seronegative. Sequencing was carried out using PBMCs. The CDR3 DNA reads as TGTGCCAGCAGCGATGTCGGACAGGGGGACAATGAGCAGTTCTTC. This encodes CASSDVGQGDNEQFF. Complete variable domain (other parts from reference TRBV9 and TRBJ2-1): DSGVTQTPKHLITATGQRVTLRCSPRSGDLSVYWYQQSLDQGLQFLIQYYNGEERAKGNILERFSAQQFPDLHSELNLSSLELGDSALYFCASSDVGQGDNEQFFGPGTRLTVL.